This TCR beta chain was captured in a study of a mutant IDH1 vaccine in newly diagnosed glioma. Study-wide context: Vaccination was launched 4-6 weeks after radiotherapy alone, or with temozolomide cycles. The V12 visit happened in week 35, and the V13 visit happened in week 47. The study, taken as a whole, reports: Top peripheral T cell clonotype shifts appeared unrelated to pseudoprogression.

Regarding time point: week 47, end of study. Topical imiquimod was applied with each vaccine dose, which held 300 ug of mutant IDH1 20-mer peptide. Trimming took 4 bases from V and 5 from J, leaving 13 bases between them. Germline V gene data show CDR1 as SGHKS and CDR2 as YYEKEE (reference sequence). CDR3 length equals 13 residues. Comments on this clone: Its antigen is unknown.

Assay used: immunoSEQ multiplex PCR; TCRdb lists only in-frame clones, some missing. This table holds about 34,000 clones, around nine tenths found once. The source was PBMCs, collected from a glioma patient whose treatment included an IDH1 peptide vaccine. The chain joins TRBV5-5 to TRBJ2-7; a weak D match, TRBD2 (7 bases). The clonotype comes from a woman in her thirties with glioma. CDR3 sequence: CASSPSGGHEQYF. The CDR3 DNA follows: TGTGCCAGCAGCCCCTCGGGGGGCCACGAGCAGTACTTC.